This entry lists 9 T cell receptor beta chains sequenced from one sample in a study of siplizumab effects on memory and regulatory T cells. This table comes from immunoSEQ multiplex PCR, and its TCRdb copy is limited to in-frame clones, with some not included. The repertoire holds more than 85,000 clones, with 94% as singletons. Sequenced material: Tregs sorted from blood. The receptors here all came from a human donor in good health.

The chain employs TRBV7-9 and TRBJ2-3, with D possibly matching TRBD2 (6 bases). The CDR3 spans 15 residues. CDR1 is SEHNR and CDR2 is FQNEAQ in the germline V gene (reference sequence). Deletions cut 2 bases from V and 0 bases from J, with 9 bases between. The CDR3 coding sequence is TGTGCCAGCAGCTTATTGGGGGGAAGCACAGATACGCAGTATTTT. Translated, it gives CASSLLGGSTDTQYF. The complete variable domain, with remaining parts taken from reference TRBV7-9 and TRBJ2-3, reads DTGVSQNPRHKITKRGQNVTFRCDPISEHNRLYWYRQTLGQGPEFLTYFQNEAQLEKSRLLSDRFSAERPKGSFSTLEIQRTEQGDSAMYLCASSLLGGSTDTQYFGPGTRLTVL.

The chain carries TRBV7-2 and TRBJ2-6, with D hard to call. The germline V and J ends were trimmed by 2 bases and 4 bases, with 9 bases remaining between them. The length of the CDR3 is 15 residues. CDR1 and CDR2 from the germline V gene are SGHTA and FQGNSA. DNA for the CDR3: TGTGCCAGCAGCTTATTCCTAACCGGGGCCAACGTCCTGACTTTC. It yields the protein CASSLFLTGANVLTF.

The chain links TRBV11-2 to TRBJ1-2; D call uncertain. The germline V gene has CDR1 SGHAT and CDR2 FQNNGV. The CDR3 has 13 residues. Trimming stripped 5 bases from V and 4 bases from J, with 11 bases between. The CDR3: CASSLIRSYGYTF. CDR3 nucleotides: TGTGCCAGCAGCCTAATAAGATCCTATGGCTACACCTTC.

The rearrangement uses TRBV7-9 and TRBJ2-5; no reliable D call. V shed 8 bases and J shed 6 bases, with 4 bases lying between them. CDR3 length equals 9 residues. Per the germline V gene, CDR1 is SEHNR and CDR2 is FQNEAQ (reference sequence). The CDR3 DNA sequence: TGTGCCAGCGGAAAGACCCAGTACTTC. It translates to CASGKTQYF.

The chain couples TRBV13 to TRBJ1-2, with D hard to call. Germline CDR1 and CDR2: PRHDT and FYEKMQ (reference sequence). The CDR3 consists of 16 residues. V was shortened by 8 bases and J by 3 bases, with 22 bases between the two germline ends. CDR3 amino acids: CASSKPGSRVDYGYTF. The CDR3, as DNA: TGTGCCAGCTCTAAACCGGGATCTAGAGTAGACTATGGCTACACCTTC.

This clone was seen more than once but under ten times. This chain joins TRBV6-5 and TRBJ2-2; possibly TRBD2 for D (6 bases). This CDR3 has 13 amino acids. V gave up 2 bases and J gave up 8 bases, with 9 bases separating them. CDR1 and CDR2 (germline): MNHEY, SVGAGI. This CDR3 reads CASSYGGRGELFF. As DNA, the CDR3 is TGTGCCAGCAGTTACGGGGGGAGGGGGGAGCTGTTTTTT.

The chain is built from TRBV5-4 and TRBJ2-1; 11 bases match TRBD2. The V gene's germline CDR1 is SGHNT and CDR2 YYREEE (reference sequence). The CDR3 extends over 16 amino acids. The V segment lost 4 bases and the J segment 6 bases; nucleotides outside the gene matches: 9. CDR3 loop: CASSTGLAGRGNEQFF. DNA for the CDR3: TGTGCCAGCAGCACTGGACTAGCGGGTCGGGGCAATGAGCAGTTCTTC. The entire variable domain, with the rest obtained from reference TRBV5-4 and TRBJ2-1, is as follows: ETGVTQSPTHLIKTRGQQVTLRCSSQSGHNTVSWYQQALGQGPQFIFQYYREEENGRGNFPPRFSGLQFPNYSSELNVNALELDDSALYLCASSTGLAGRGNEQFFGPGTRLTVL.

This clone has a single count. V gene TRBV13 combines with J gene TRBJ2-3; TRBD2 might be the D (6 bases). Per the germline V gene, CDR1 is PRHDT and CDR2 is FYEKMQ (reference sequence). The CDR3 has 17 residues. The V end was cut by 7 bases, the J end by 3 bases, with 23 bases between. The CDR3 loop reads CASNQRVGFRGTDTQYF. The CDR3 nucleotides are TGTGCCAGCAACCAGCGGGTCGGTTTCAGAGGGACAGATACGCAGTATTTT. The variable domain in full, completed from reference TRBV13 and TRBJ2-3, reads AAGVIQSPRHLIKEKRETATLKCYPIPRHDTVYWYQQGPGQDPQFLISFYEKMQSDKGSIPDRFSAQQFSDYHSELNMSSLELGDSALYFCASNQRVGFRGTDTQYFGPGTRLTVL.

The chain is built from TRBV27 and TRBJ2-3, with no clear D. The germline CDR1 and CDR2 sequences are MNHEY and SMNVEV (reference sequence). The V end was cut by 3 bases, the J end by 6 bases, with 4 bases between. The CDR3 extends over 11 amino acids. CDR3 amino acids: CASSFIDTQYF. DNA for the CDR3: TGTGCCAGCAGTTTTATCGATACGCAGTATTTT.